This entry lists 20 T cell receptor beta chains sequenced from one sample in a study of OX40 agonist ivuxolimab in advanced cancers. Sequencing used immunoSEQ multiplex PCR; TCRdb keeps in-frame clones, though not all of them. There are tens of thousands of clones in the sample; approximately 87% occur only once, and roughly 2% lies in the top ten. The sample here was CD4+ or CD8+ T cells sorted from blood, taken in a trial of the OX40 agonist ivuxolimab. These TCRs come from an adult with an advanced solid tumor such as melanoma, head and neck, liver or kidney cancer.

V is TRBV21-1 and J is TRBJ2-7; the table's D call, TRBD1, has no DNA check behind it. TRBV21-1 constitutes a pseudogene. The CDR3 totals 16 residues. CDR3 DNA sequence: TGTGCCAGCAGCAAAAGGTATCAGGACAGGGCCAACGAGCAGTACTTC. The encoded protein is CASSKRYQDRANEQYF.

J is TRBJ1-5 and V is TRBV28, with 11 positions matching TRBD1. The germline CDR1 and CDR2 sequences are MDHEN and SYDVKM. This CDR3 has 16 amino acids. After removal of 5 bases from V and 7 bases from J, the junction contained 10 bases not matched to a gene. CDR3 protein: CASSQGTGGIRQPQHF. CDR3 in DNA: TGTGCCAGCAGTCAAGGGACAGGGGGGATTAGGCAGCCCCAGCATTTT. Drawing the rest from reference TRBV28 and TRBJ1-5, the complete variable domain is DVKVTQSSRYLVKRTGEKVFLECVQDMDHENMFWYRQDPGLGLRLIYFSYDVKMKEKGDIPEGYSVSREKKERFSLILESASTNQTSMYLCASSQGTGGIRQPQHFGDGTRLSIL.

The rearrangement uses TRBV7-3 and TRBJ2-3; D may be TRBD2 (5 bases). The CDR3 runs 13 residues. V lost 6 bases, J lost 6 bases, and 13 bases lay in between. The germline V gene encodes CDR1 SGHTA and CDR2 FQGTGA. In DNA, the CDR3 is TGTGCCAGCAGTCCCACGCGAGGGGATACGCAGTATTTT. Translation: CASSPTRGDTQYF.

The rearrangement uses TRBV18 and TRBJ2-5; tentatively, D is TRBD1 (5 bases). Germline CDR1 KGHSH, CDR2 LQKENI. The CDR3 consists of 14 residues. V was clipped by 3 bases and J by 2 bases, with 10 bases between them. The chain's CDR3 is CASSPGQAQETQYF. The DNA for the CDR3 is TGTGCCAGCTCACCTGGACAAGCACAAGAGACCCAGTACTTC.

CDR3 DNA sequence: TGTGCCATCAGTGAGTCCGGAGGCCTCACAGATACGCAGTATTTT. Its translation is CAISESGGLTDTQYF. The J gene is TRBJ2-3, the V gene TRBV10-3, with D tentatively TRBD2 (5 bases). CDR1 ENHRY and CDR2 SYGVKD come from the germline V gene. Trimming removed 0 bases at V and 2 bases at J, with 9 bases between. The length of the CDR3 is 15 residues.

V gene TRBV6-6 combines with J gene TRBJ2-7; D possibly corresponds to TRBD2 (5 bases). This CDR3 contains 14 residues. V gave up 6 bases and J gave up 2 bases, with 14 bases separating them. CDR1 MNHNY and CDR2 SVGAGI come from the germline V gene (reference sequence). This chain's CDR3 is CASRLDGMAYEQYF. DNA for the CDR3: TGTGCCAGCAGATTGGACGGGATGGCCTACGAGCAGTACTTC.

The chain employs TRBV5-6 and TRBJ1-2; 8 bases match TRBD1. The length of the CDR3 is 15 residues. CDR1 is SGHDT, CDR2 YYEEEE, per germline. V shed 0 bases and J 6 bases; nucleotides not matched to a gene: 7. CDR3 protein: CASSLVGQGVHGYTF. CDR3 DNA: TGTGCCAGCAGCTTGGTAGGACAGGGAGTCCATGGCTACACCTTC.

The chain is built from TRBV5-1 and TRBJ2-7; TRBD1 or TRBD2 may be the D gene (6 bases each). V dropped 4 bases and J dropped 4 bases, with 12 bases sitting between them. Per the germline V gene, CDR1 is SGHRS and CDR2 is YFSETQ. The CDR3 is made up of 13 amino acids. CDR3 in DNA: TGCGCCAGCAGCCACCAAGGGGGGTACGAGCAGTACTTC. This sequence encodes CASSHQGGYEQYF.

V and J are TRBV19 and TRBJ2-5; no firm D call. V was cut by 2 bases and J by 3 bases, with 7 bases left in between. This CDR3 has 13 amino acids. CDR1 and CDR2 from the germline V gene are LNHDA and SQIVND (reference sequence). The CDR3 nucleotides are TGTGCCAGTAGTATAAACAGAAAAGAGACCCAGTACTTC. Translation: CASSINRKETQYF.

V gene TRBV6-1 combines with J gene TRBJ2-2; D is uncertain. Trimming took 6 bases from V and 0 from J, leaving 8 bases between them. This CDR3 is built from 14 residues. Looked up from germline, CDR1 is MNHNS and CDR2 is SASEGT. The CDR3: CASREIPNTGELFF. CDR3 coding DNA: TGTGCCAGCAGGGAGATACCGAACACCGGGGAGCTGTTTTTT.

This clone was counted a single time. V usage is TRBV7-9 and J usage is TRBJ1-2, with D maybe TRBD1 (6 bases). The CDR3 has 14 residues. The V end lost 1 base, the J end lost 4 bases, and 10 bases lay between the germline ends. Germline CDR1 is SEHNR and CDR2 is FQNEAQ (reference sequence). CDR3 sequence (DNA): TGTGCCAGCAGCTTAGAGGCAGGGGCCTATGGCTACACCTTC. It encodes CASSLEAGAYGYTF. The whole variable domain, filled in from reference TRBV7-9 and TRBJ1-2, reads DTGVSQNPRHKITKRGQNVTFRCDPISEHNRLYWYRQTLGQGPEFLTYFQNEAQLEKSRLLSDRFSAERPKGSFSTLEIQRTEQGDSAMYLCASSLEAGAYGYTFGSGTRLTVV.

CDR3 nucleotides: TGTGCCAGCAGTTTTTTCGAGGGGGACAATCAGCCCCAGCATTTT. Translated: CASSFFEGDNQPQHF. This chain uses TRBV2 with TRBJ1-5, with TRBD1 as a possible D gene (6 bases). From germline, CDR1 is SNHLY and CDR2 FYNNEI. V was pared by 5 bases and J by 3 bases, with 14 bases between. The CDR3 is 15 amino acids. The entire variable domain, with the rest obtained from reference TRBV2 and TRBJ1-5, is as follows: EPEVTQTPSHQVTQMGQEVILRCVPISNHLYFYWYRQILGQKVEFLVSFYNNEISEKSEIFDDQFSVERPDGSNFTLKIRSTKLEDSAMYFCASSFFEGDNQPQHFGDGTRLSIL.

The J gene is TRBJ2-2, the V gene TRBV18, with 8 bases lining up with TRBD1. The CDR3 consists of 17 residues. Trimming cost V 8 bases and J 4 bases; bases outside gene matches: 15. Germline V gene lookup returns CDR1 KGHSH and CDR2 LQKENI. CDR3 nucleotides: TGTGCCAGCACGACCTATAAGCAGGGGGCCGGCACCGGGGAGCTGTTTTTT. This sequence encodes CASTTYKQGAGTGELFF.

The genes are TRBV5-1 and TRBJ1-1, with TRBD1 matching over 7 bases. V shed 4 bases and J 0 bases; nucleotides not matched to a gene: 9. Germline V gives CDR1 SGHRS, CDR2 YFSETQ. There are 16 residues in the CDR3. CDR3 residues: CASSPRTGPLNTEAFF. The CDR3 bases are TGCGCCAGCAGCCCGCGGACAGGTCCCCTGAACACTGAAGCTTTCTTT.

DNA of the CDR3: TGTGCCAGCAGCTTAAGGGTCCTCTTCACAGATACGCAGTATTTT. This codes for CASSLRVLFTDTQYF. The chain links TRBV7-9 to TRBJ2-3; D is unresolved. The V gene's germline CDR1 is SEHNR and CDR2 FQNEAQ (reference sequence). Trimming took off 2 bases at V and 2 bases at J, with 11 bases between the two ends. The CDR3 sequence is 15 residues long. Complete variable domain (other parts from reference TRBV7-9 and TRBJ2-3): DTGVSQNPRHKITKRGQNVTFRCDPISEHNRLYWYRQTLGQGPEFLTYFQNEAQLEKSRLLSDRFSAERPKGSFSTLEIQRTEQGDSAMYLCASSLRVLFTDTQYFGPGTRLTVL.

This chain uses TRBV5-4 with TRBJ2-7; D assignment may be TRBD1 or TRBD2 (5 bases each). Trimming pared 5 bases from V and 3 bases from J, leaving 15 bases between. The CDR3 covers 14 residues. CDR1 and CDR2 from the germline V gene are SGHNT and YYREEE (reference sequence). The CDR3 region has the DNA TGTGCCAGCAGTGGCAGGGACGGCAACTACGAGCAGTACTTC. The encoded protein is CASSGRDGNYEQYF.

The V gene is TRBV14, the J gene TRBJ2-3; D remains ambiguous. Germline CDR1 and CDR2: SGHDN and FVKESK. The CDR3 consists of 15 residues. The V end lost 0 bases, the J end lost 4 bases, and 11 bases lay between the germline ends. The CDR3 sequence: CASSQEDAPADTQYF. The CDR3 nucleotides are TGTGCCAGCAGCCAAGAAGACGCGCCGGCAGATACGCAGTATTTT.

The chain carries TRBV19 and TRBJ1-6, with D maybe TRBD1 (6 bases). Trimming left V 4 bases short and J 10 bases short, with 17 bases between. The length of the CDR3 is 15 residues. Germline lookup yields CDR1 LNHDA and CDR2 SQIVND (reference sequence). In nucleotides, the CDR3 is TGTGCCAGTAGTAGGAGTGAGAACGGGGGCTCACCCCTCCACTTT. It is translated as CASSRSENGGSPLHF.

This chain connects TRBV7-9 to TRBJ2-5; 7 positions match TRBD1. Per germline, CDR1 SEHNR and CDR2 FQNEAQ (reference sequence). V was clipped by 5 bases and J by 4 bases; unmatched bases: 7. The CDR3 extends over 14 amino acids. CDR3 in DNA: TGTGCCAGCAGCCAACAGGGGTTGGTAGAGACCCAGTACTTC. It codes for CASSQQGLVETQYF.

The CDR3, as DNA: TGTGCCTGCGACAGGGGGCTGTGGCAGCCCCAGCATTTT. As protein: CACDRGLWQPQHF. V and J are TRBV30 and TRBJ1-5; 10 nucleotides line up with TRBD1. V gave up 6 bases and J gave up 7 bases; unmatched junction bases: 6. The CDR3 is 13 residues long. Germline V gives CDR1 GTSNPN, CDR2 SVGIG (reference sequence).